This TCR beta chain stems from a study of cytomegalovirus exposure and HLA in healthy donors. V dropped 6 bases and J dropped 0 bases, with 15 bases sitting between them. The CDR3 runs to 15 residues. Germline V gene data show CDR1 as MDHEN and CDR2 as SYDVKM. Libraries were prepared by immunoSEQ multiplex PCR; TCRdb keeps only in-frame clonotypes and omits some of them. The table has about 360,000 clones, more than 80% seen once. Input material: PBMCs. The clonotype originates from a woman younger than 35 in good health and CMV-seronegative. This chain links TRBV28 with TRBJ2-7; no clear D gene. The CDR3 coding sequence is TGTGCCAGCAGCCCCCAGGTACCCAGCTCCTACGAGCAGTACTTC. It is translated as CASSPQVPSSYEQYF.